Listed below are T cell receptor beta chains from one sample, sequenced in a study of tumor and adjacent non-tumor tissue in lung cancer. TCRdb recomputed calls from the multiplex PCR reads with MiXCR, one row per CDR3 protein. In the table there are around 86,000 distinct CDR3 sequences, roughly 72% of which are singletons. The source material was lung tumor tissue. These receptors originate from a woman aged 40 to 50 with non-small cell lung cancer. Both conserved end residues are part of each CDR3. D genes are given only for firm matches. Size is omitted from some rows. Given values are once, few, many or a class for expanded clones.

CDSSYGGARIQAFF,TGTGACAGCAGTTATGGGGGGGCAAGAATACAAGCTTTCTTT,NA,TRBJ1-1,TRBV6-2/TRBV6-3,NA
CSVDSGGASSERLF,TGCAGTGTTGATAGCGGGGGGGCCTCGAGTGAGCGGTTATTC,TRBD2,TRBJ2-1,TRBV29-1,NA
CASSDSGKGTDTQYF,TGCGCCAGCAGTGATAGCGGGAAAGGAACAGATACGCAGTATTTT,TRBD2,TRBJ2-3,TRBV10-1,NA
CASSFDPGLAGIEQYF,TGTGCCAGCAGCTTCGATCCGGGACTAGCGGGAATCGAGCAGTACTTC,TRBD2,TRBJ2-7,TRBV5-5,many
CASGHSQDYKQYF,TGTGCCAGCGGTCATAGCCAAGACTACAAGCAGTACTTC,NA,TRBJ2-7,TRBV6-2/TRBV6-3,NA
CASSYRIPEELFF,TGTGCCAGCAGCTATAGGATACCAGAGGAGCTGTTTTTC,NA,TRBJ2-2,TRBV6-5,NA
CSVRDLRGGEPQHF,TGCAGTGTTAGAGATCTCAGAGGTGGGGAGCCCCAGCATTTT,NA,TRBJ1-5,TRBV20-1,few
CSVGLTYNEQFF,TGCAGCGTTGGCTTGACCTACAATGAGCAGTTCTTC,NA,TRBJ2-1,TRBV29-1,many
CASSVETGPNEKLFF,TGTGCCAGCAGCGTGGAAACAGGTCCGAATGAAAAACTGTTTTTT,NA,TRBJ1-4,TRBV9,NA
CSVVILVVGVGDIQYF,TGCAGCGTAGTAATATTGGTGGTAGGGGTCGGTGACATTCAGTACTTC,NA,TRBJ2-4,TRBV29-1,NA
CLSNSGLAGAAGELFF,TGCCTCAGCAACTCGGGACTAGCGGGAGCGGCCGGGGAGCTGTTTTTT,TRBD2,TRBJ2-2,TRBV4-1,once
CASSYKVHSKDWADDLTF,TGTGCCAGCAGTTACAAGGTTCATTCTAAGGACTGGGCCGACGACCTGACTTTC,NA,TRBJ2-6,TRBV6-5,NA
CASSMRFIEETQYF,TGTGCCAGCAGTATGAGGTTTATCGAGGAGACCCAGTACTTC,NA,TRBJ2-5,TRBV12-3/TRBV12-4,NA
CASSSTWAEAFF,TGTGCCAGCAGTAGTACATGGGCTGAAGCTTTCTTT,NA,TRBJ1-1,TRBV6-5,many
CASSRTGKDGRQYF,TGTGCCAGCAGCCGCACGGGCAAGGACGGTAGGCAGTATTTT,NA,TRBJ2-3,TRBV11-2,few
CASSLGARETQYF,TGTGCCAGCAGCCTGGGGGCCCGAGAGACCCAGTACTTC,NA,TRBJ2-5,TRBV11-2,NA
CSAPERGTEAFF,TGCAGTGCCCCCGAGAGGGGGACAGAAGCTTTCTTT,NA,TRBJ1-1,TRBV20-1,once
CASSGQGIAGNAIYF,TGTGCCAGCAGCGGACAGGGTATAGCCGGAAACGCCATATATTTT,TRBD1,TRBJ1-3,TRBV11-2,once
CASSLGLVVGGSYNELLF,TGTGCCAGCAGCCTCGGACTAGTCGTGGGTGGCTCCTACAATGAGCTGTTATTC,TRBD2,TRBJ2-1,TRBV11-3,NA
CSVGTGGGRQYF,TGTAGCGTGGGGACAGGGGGGGGCAGGCAGTACTTC,TRBD1,TRBJ2-7,TRBV29-1,once